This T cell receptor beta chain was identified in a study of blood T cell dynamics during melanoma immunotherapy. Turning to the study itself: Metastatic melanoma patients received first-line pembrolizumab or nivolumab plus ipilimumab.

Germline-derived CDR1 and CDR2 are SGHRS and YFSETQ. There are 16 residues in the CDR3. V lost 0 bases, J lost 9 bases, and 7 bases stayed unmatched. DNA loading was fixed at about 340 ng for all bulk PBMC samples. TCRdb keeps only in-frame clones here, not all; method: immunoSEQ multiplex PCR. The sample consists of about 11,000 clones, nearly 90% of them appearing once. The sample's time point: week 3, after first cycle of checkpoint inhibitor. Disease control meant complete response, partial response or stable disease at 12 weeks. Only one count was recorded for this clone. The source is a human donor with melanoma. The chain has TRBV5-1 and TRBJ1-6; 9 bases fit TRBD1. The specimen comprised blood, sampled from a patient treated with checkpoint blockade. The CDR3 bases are TGCGCCAGCAGCTTGGCCGGGACAGGGTATGGTTCACCCCTCCACTTT. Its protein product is CASSLAGTGYGSPLHF.